A selection of T cell receptor beta chains follows, all from one sample in a study of blood T cell repertoires in COVID-19. The method was immunoSEQ multiplex PCR; TCRdb's version includes in-frame clones alone and lacks a portion of them. This repertoire shows under 300,000 clones, roughly 88% found once; its top ten account for 2% to 2.5%. Sequenced input: peripheral blood. These receptors originate from a woman aged 40 to 50 who had recovered from COVID-19. Both conserved end residues are part of each CDR3. The order of the fields is D gene, J gene, V gene, clone size, CDR3 DNA, CDR3 protein. A D gene is named only where the DNA matches it firmly. The size entry is marked missing in some rows and otherwise reads once, few, many or a size class.

- | TRBJ1-3 | TRBV2 | - | TGTGCCAGCAGTCCCGGGGGAAACACCATATATTTT | CASSPGGNTIYF
TRBD1 | TRBJ2-3 | TRBV24-1 | - | TGTGCCACCAGTGATCGGACAGGGGGGAGGACAGATACGCAGTATTTT | CATSDRTGGRTDTQYF
TRBD1 | TRBJ1-1 | TRBV19 | - | TGTGCCAGTAGTACAGATCGGGACAGGGGATCGACGAACACTGAAGCTTTCTTT | CASSTDRDRGSTNTEAFF
TRBD1 | TRBJ2-2 | TRBV6-5 | - | TGTGCCAGCAGTTACGACAGGGAGAACACCGGGGAGCTGTTTTTT | CASSYDRENTGELFF
TRBD2 | TRBJ2-1 | TRBV3-1/TRBV3-2 | - | TGTGCCAGCAGCCAAGACCCCCGGACTAGCGGGAGGGCAATCAGCAATGAGCAGTTCTTC | CASSQDPRTSGRAISNEQFF
- | TRBJ2-5 | TRBV20-1 | - | TGCAGTGCTAGTAAGGCGGGAACACAACAAGAGACCCAGTACTTC | CSASKAGTQQETQYF
- | TRBJ1-1 | TRBV28 | once | TGTGCCAGCATGACCTGGGCAGGGGACACTGAAGCTTTCTTT | CASMTWAGDTEAFF
TRBD1 | TRBJ2-2 | TRBV19 | - | TGTGCCAGTAGTATAGTCGACAGGGGCTCCGGGGAGCTGTTTTTT | CASSIVDRGSGELFF
- | TRBJ2-1 | TRBV7-2 | - | TGTGCCAGCAGTTACTCCAGGGTCTACAATGAGCAGTTCTTC | CASSYSRVYNEQFF
TRBD2 | TRBJ2-7 | TRBV19 | - | TGTGCCAGTAGTTTAGCGGGAGGGCCCTCCTACGAGCAGTACTTC | CASSLAGGPSYEQYF
- | TRBJ2-7 | TRBV21-1 | - | TGTGCCAGCAGCAAGAGACAACAGGGGGCGCGAAGGGAGCAGTACTTC | CASSKRQQGARREQYF